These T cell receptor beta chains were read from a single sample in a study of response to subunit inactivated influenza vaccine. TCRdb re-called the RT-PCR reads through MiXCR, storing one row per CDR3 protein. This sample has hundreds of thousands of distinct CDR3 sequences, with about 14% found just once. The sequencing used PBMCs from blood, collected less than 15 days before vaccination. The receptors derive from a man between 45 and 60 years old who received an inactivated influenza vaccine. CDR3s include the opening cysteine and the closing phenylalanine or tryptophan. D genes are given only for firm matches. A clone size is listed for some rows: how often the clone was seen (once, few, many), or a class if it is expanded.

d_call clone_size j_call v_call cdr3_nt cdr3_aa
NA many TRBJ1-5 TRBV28 TGTGCCAGCAGTTTGGTGCTAGATCAGCCCCAGCATTTT CASSLVLDQPQHF
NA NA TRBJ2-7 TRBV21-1 TGTGCCAGCAGCAAAGCCGGGCGGGAGATCTACGAGCAGTACTTC CASSKAGREIYEQYF
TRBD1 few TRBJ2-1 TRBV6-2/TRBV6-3 TGTGCCAGCAGTTACCGCCTTCGGGGTCAGACAGGGAGCTCCTACAATGAGCAGTTCTTC CASSYRLRGQTGSSYNEQFF
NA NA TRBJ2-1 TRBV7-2 TGTGCCAGCAGCCCCCAGCACAATGAGCAGTTCTTC CASSPQHNEQFF
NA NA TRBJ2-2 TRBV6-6 TGTGCCAGCAGTACCCCGAACACCGGGGAGCTGTTTTTT CASSTPNTGELFF
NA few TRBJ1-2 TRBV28 NA CASSFGQGSYGYSF
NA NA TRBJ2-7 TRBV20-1 TGCAGTGCTAGACAGCCGAGGGACGGCTACGAGCAGTACTTC CSARQPRDGYEQYF
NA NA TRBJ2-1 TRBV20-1 TGCAGTGCTCGTCCGTCCAACACAGGGAACGGTGAGCAGTTCTTC CSARPSNTGNGEQFF
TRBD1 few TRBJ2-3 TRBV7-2 TGTGCCAGCAGCTCCGGGACAGGGTTAACAGATACGCAGTATTTT CASSSGTGLTDTQYF
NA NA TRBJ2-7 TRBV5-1 TGCGCCAGCAGCTTGGCCGGGACATCCCTCGAGCAGTACTTC CASSLAGTSLEQYF
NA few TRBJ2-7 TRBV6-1 TGTGCCAGCAAAGGGAGACCGTGGGGCTACGAGCAGTACTTC CASKGRPWGYEQYF
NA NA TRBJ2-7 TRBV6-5 TGTGCCAGCAGTTATTCGACAGGCCGAGCCTACGAGCAGTACTTC CASSYSTGRAYEQYF
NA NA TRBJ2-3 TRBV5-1 TGCGCCAGCAGCTCCACAGGGTCCAGGGATACGCAGTATTTT CASSSTGSRDTQYF
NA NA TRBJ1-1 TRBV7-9 TGTGCCAGCAGCCCCTACGTGGGACAAACGGGCGGCACTGAAGCTTTCTTT CASSPYVGQTGGTEAFF
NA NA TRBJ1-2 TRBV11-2 TGTGCCAGCAGCTTACGGGCAGGATATGGCTACACCTTC CASSLRAGYGYTF
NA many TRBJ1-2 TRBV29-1 TGCAGCGCCAGCTCTCTACGGGGCTACACCTTC CSASSLRGYTF
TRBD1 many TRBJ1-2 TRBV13 TGTGCCAGCAGCTCCGGCAGGGGGGACTATGGCTACACCTTC CASSSGRGDYGYTF
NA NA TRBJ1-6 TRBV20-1 TGCAGTGCTAGTTTAGGGGGAAATAATTCACCCCTCCACTTT CSASLGGNNSPLHF
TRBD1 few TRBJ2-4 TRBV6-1 TGTGCCAGCAGCCCCGGGACAGGGAAAAACATTCAGTACTTC CASSPGTGKNIQYF
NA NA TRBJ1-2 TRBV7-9 TGTGCCAGCAGCTTTCCTCCGGGGAGAGACTATGGCTACACCTTC CASSFPPGRDYGYTF
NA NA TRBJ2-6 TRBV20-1 TGCTGTGCTAGGGGACGCGGATCTTACTCTGGGGCCAACGTCCTGACTTTC CCARGRGSYSGANVLTF
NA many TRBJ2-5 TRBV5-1 TGCGCCAGCAGCCCCACGGGGGAGTACCAAGAGACCCAGTACTTC CASSPTGEYQETQYF
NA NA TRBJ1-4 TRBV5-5 TGTGCCAGCAGCTTGTGGAGCGGAGAGGTCCGGCGGGAAAAACTGTTTTTT CASSLWSGEVRREKLFF
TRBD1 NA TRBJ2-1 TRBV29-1 TGCAGCGCCGACAAGGGACAGTCCTACAATGAGCAGTTCTTC CSADKGQSYNEQFF
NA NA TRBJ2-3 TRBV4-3 TGCGCCAGCAGCCAAGATTTAGTGTGGCAGGGAAGTAGCACAGATACGCAGTATTTT CASSQDLVWQGSSTDTQYF
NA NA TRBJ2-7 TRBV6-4 TGTGCCAGCAGTGAGGGACCCCTGGGGTCCTACGAGCAGTACTTC CASSEGPLGSYEQYF
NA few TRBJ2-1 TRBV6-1 TGTGCCAGCAGCTCCCGAGGTAGCAATGAGCAGTTCTTC CASSSRGSNEQFF
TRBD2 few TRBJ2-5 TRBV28 TGTGCCAGCACCCAAAGCGGGGGGCGGGAGACCCAGTACTTC CASTQSGGRETQYF
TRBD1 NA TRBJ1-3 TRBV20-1 TGCAGTGCTTATGGACAGGCCCTCTCTGGAAACACCATATATTTT CSAYGQALSGNTIYF
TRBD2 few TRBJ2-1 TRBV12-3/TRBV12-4 TGTGCCAGCACCATTAGCGGGGGGGCCGGGGAGCAGTTCTTC CASTISGGAGEQFF
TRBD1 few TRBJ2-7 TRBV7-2 TGTGCCAGCAGCTTAGCGGGACAGGGGGGTCTTGAGCAGTACTTC CASSLAGQGGLEQYF
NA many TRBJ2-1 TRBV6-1 TGTGCCGCCGAGTTGAGTCGGAGCTCCTACAATGAGCAGTTCTTC CAAELSRSSYNEQFF
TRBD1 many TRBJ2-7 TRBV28 TGTGCCAGCAGTTCCCTCCTAGGGACAGTTGATACGAGCTCCTACGAGCAGTACTTC CASSSLLGTVDTSSYEQYF
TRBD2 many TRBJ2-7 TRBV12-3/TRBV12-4 TGTGCCAGCAGTTTAGGGGCGGGAGTCGAGCAGTACTTC CASSLGAGVEQYF
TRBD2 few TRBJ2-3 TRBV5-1 TGCGCCAGCAGCACGCTAGCGGGAGCACCCGATACGCAGTATTTT CASSTLAGAPDTQYF
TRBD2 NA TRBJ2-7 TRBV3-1 TGTGCCAGCAGCAAAAGGCGGGGGGCTTCCTACGAGCAGTACTTC CASSKRRGASYEQYF
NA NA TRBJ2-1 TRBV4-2 TGTGCCAGCAGCCATGTACCAAGGGGGTCCTACAATGAGCAGTTCTTC CASSHVPRGSYNEQFF
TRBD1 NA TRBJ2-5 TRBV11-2 TGTGCCAGCAGCCTCAACAGGGGGTTTATAGGTTTGGCCCAGTACTTC CASSLNRGFIGLAQYF
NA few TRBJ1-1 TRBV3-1 TGTGCCAGCAGCCAAGACCCCCAGGGGCGGGGTGTAGCTTTCTTT CASSQDPQGRGVAFF
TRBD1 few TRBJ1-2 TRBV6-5 TGTGCCAGCAGTCACCGGGACAGGGGCTATGGCTACACCTTC CASSHRDRGYGYTF
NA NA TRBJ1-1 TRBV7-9 TGTGCCAGCAGCCCCCAAGACGGAGAGAACACTGAAGCTTTCTTT CASSPQDGENTEAFF
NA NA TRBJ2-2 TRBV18 TGTGCCAGCTCACCAATCCCCGGGCCTGCCGGGGAGCTGTTTTTT CASSPIPGPAGELFF
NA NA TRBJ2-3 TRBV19 TGTGCCAGTAGGGAGCGGGACAGCTATTTAGATACGCAGTATTTT CASRERDSYLDTQYF
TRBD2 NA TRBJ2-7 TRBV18 TGTGCCAGCTCACCAAGAGCGGGAGTTCAGTCCGAGCAGTACTTC CASSPRAGVQSEQYF
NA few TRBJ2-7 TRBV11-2 TGTGCCAGCAGCCCCGTCGGCGGGTTGACCTACGAGCAGTACTTC CASSPVGGLTYEQYF
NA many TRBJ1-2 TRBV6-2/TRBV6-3 TGTGCCAGCAGCTATCGCAGAGACTATGGCTACACCTTC CASSYRRDYGYTF
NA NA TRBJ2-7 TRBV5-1 TGCGCCAGCAGCTCCCCGAGTGGGGGCTACGAGCATTACTTC CASSSPSGGYEHYF
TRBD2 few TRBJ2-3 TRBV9 TGTGCCAGCAGCGTTTCCAGCGGGGTAGGCACAGATACGCAGTATTTT CASSVSSGVGTDTQYF
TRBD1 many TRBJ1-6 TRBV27 TGTGCCACCGCCAGACAGGGTTCGGTTTTTTCACCCCTCCACTTT CATARQGSVFSPLHF
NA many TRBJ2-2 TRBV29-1 TGCAGCGTGGCACCGAACACCGGGGAGCTGTTTTTT CSVAPNTGELFF
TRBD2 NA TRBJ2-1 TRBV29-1 TGCAGCGTTGCTAGCGGGAGGGCCCCCAATGAGCAGTTCTTC CSVASGRAPNEQFF
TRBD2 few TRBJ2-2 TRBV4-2 TGTGCCAGCAGCCATCCACTAGCGGGAGGGCCATCGAACACCGGGGAGCTGTTTTTT CASSHPLAGGPSNTGELFF
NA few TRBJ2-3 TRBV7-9 TGTGCCAGCAGCTTAGGGACAGTACACGATACGCAGTATTTT CASSLGTVHDTQYF
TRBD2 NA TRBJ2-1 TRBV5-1 TGCGCCAGCAGCTTGGTTAAGACTAGCGGGTACGACAGAGGCCAGTTCTTC CASSLVKTSGYDRGQFF